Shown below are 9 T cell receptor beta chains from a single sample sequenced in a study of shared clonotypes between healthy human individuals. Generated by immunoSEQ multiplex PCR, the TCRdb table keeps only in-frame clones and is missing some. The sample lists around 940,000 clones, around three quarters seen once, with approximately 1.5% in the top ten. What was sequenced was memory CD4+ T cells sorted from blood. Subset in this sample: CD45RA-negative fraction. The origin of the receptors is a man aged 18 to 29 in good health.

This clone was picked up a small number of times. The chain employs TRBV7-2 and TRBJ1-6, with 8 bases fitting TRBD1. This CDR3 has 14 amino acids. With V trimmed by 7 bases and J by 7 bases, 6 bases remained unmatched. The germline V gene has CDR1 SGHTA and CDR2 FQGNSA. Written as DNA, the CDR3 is TGTGCCAGCACCGCGGACAGGGCCAATTCACCCCTCCACTTT. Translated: CASTADRANSPLHF. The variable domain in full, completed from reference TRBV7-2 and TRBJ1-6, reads GAGVSQSPSNKVTEKGKDVELRCDPISGHTALYWYRQSLGQGLEFLIYFQGNSAPDKSGLPSDRFSAERTGGSVSTLTIQRTQQEDSAVYLCASTADRANSPLHFGNGTRLTVT.

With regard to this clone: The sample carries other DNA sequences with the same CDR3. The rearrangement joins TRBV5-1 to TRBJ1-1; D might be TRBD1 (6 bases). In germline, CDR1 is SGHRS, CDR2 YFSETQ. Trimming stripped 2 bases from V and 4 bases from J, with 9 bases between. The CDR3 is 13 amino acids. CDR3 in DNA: TGCGCCAGCAGCTTAGGGGGAACCACTGAAGCTTTCTTT. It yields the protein CASSLGGTTEAFF.

DNA of the CDR3: TGTGCCAGCAGCCCCTCGCCGTACGAGCAGTACTTC. It yields the protein CASSPSPYEQYF. V is TRBV11-2 and J is TRBJ2-7; D is unclear. CDR1 is SGHAT and CDR2 is FQNNGV in the germline V gene. The CDR3 totals 12 residues. V lost 5 bases and J lost 4, with 9 bases in between. The full variable domain, with the rest looked up from reference TRBV11-2 and TRBJ2-7, is EAGVAQSPRYKIIEKRQSVAFWCNPISGHATLYWYQQILGQGPKLLIQFQNNGVVDDSQLPKDRFSAERLKGVDSTLKIQPAKLEDSAVYLCASSPSPYEQYFGPGTRLTVT.

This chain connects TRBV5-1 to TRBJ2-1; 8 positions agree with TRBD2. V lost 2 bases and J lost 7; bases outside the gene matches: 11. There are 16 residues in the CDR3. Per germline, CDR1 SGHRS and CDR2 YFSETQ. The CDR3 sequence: CASSLRMAGGGNEQFF. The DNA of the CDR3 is TGCGCCAGCAGCTTACGGATGGCGGGGGGAGGTAATGAGCAGTTCTTC.

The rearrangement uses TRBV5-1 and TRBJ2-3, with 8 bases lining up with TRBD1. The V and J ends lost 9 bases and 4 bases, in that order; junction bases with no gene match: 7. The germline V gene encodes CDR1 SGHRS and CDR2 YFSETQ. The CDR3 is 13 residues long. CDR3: CATQTGASDTQYF. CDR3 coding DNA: TGCGCCACCCAGACAGGGGCGTCAGATACGCAGTATTTT.

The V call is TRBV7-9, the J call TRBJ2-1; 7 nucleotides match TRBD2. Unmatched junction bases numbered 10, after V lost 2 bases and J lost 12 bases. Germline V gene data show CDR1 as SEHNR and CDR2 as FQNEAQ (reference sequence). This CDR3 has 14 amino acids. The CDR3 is CASSLMGGTASQFF. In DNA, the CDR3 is TGTGCCAGCAGCTTAATGGGGGGGACCGCGTCGCAGTTCTTC.

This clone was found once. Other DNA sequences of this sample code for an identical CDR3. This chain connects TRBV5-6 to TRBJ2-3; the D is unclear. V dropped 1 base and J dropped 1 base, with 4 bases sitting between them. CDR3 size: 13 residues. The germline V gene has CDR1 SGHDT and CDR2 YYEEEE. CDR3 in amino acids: CASSLPGTDTQYF. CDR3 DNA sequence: TGTGCCAGCAGCTTGCCGGGCACAGATACGCAGTATTTT.

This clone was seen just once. The CDR3 reads CASSQEADRDGGTDTQYF. In nucleotides, the CDR3 is TGTGCCAGCAGCCAAGAGGCGGACAGGGATGGGGGCACAGATACGCAGTATTTT. The J gene is TRBJ2-3, the V gene TRBV4-2; 8 bases line up with TRBD1. Germline V lookup: CDR1 LGHNA, CDR2 YNFKEQ. After removal of 0 bases from V and 1 base from J, the junction contained 9 bases not matched to a gene. CDR3 size: 18 residues.

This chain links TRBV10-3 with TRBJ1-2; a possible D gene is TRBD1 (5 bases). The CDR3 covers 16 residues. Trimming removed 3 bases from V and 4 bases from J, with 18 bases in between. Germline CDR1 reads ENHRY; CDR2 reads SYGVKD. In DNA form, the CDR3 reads TGTGCCATCAGTGATTCGGACAATTCTTGGGGCTATGGCTACACCTTC. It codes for CAISDSDNSWGYGYTF.